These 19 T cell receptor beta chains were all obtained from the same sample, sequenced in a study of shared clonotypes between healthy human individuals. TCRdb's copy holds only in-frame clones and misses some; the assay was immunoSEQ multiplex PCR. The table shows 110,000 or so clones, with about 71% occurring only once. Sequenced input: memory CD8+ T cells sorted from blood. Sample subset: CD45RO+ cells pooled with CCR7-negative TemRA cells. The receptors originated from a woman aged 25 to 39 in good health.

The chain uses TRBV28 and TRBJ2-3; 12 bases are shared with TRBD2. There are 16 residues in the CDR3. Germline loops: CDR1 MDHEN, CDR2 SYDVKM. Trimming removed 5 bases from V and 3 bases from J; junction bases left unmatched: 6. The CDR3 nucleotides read TGTGCCAGCAGTCCCACGACTAGCGGGAGAACAGATACGCAGTATTTT. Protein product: CASSPTTSGRTDTQYF.

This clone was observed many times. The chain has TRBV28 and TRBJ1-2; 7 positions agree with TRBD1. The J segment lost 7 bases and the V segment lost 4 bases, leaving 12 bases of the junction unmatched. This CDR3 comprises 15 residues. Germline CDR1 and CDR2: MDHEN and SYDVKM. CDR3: CASSSRYRGEGGYTF. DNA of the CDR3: TGTGCCAGCAGTTCCCGATACAGGGGAGAGGGTGGCTACACCTTC.

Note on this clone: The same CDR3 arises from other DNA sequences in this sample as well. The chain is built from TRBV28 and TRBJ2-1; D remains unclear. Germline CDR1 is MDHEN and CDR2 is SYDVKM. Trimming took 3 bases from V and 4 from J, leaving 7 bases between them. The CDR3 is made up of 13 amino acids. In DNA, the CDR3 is TGTGCCAGCAGTTTCGGGCGGTACAATGAGCAGTTCTTC. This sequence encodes CASSFGRYNEQFF.

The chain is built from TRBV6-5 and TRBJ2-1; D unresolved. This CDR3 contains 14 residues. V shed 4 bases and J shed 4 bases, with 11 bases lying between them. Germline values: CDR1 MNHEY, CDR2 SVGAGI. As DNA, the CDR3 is TGTGCCAGCAGTTCCCCTTCATATTACAATGAGCAGTTCTTC. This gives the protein CASSSPSYYNEQFF.

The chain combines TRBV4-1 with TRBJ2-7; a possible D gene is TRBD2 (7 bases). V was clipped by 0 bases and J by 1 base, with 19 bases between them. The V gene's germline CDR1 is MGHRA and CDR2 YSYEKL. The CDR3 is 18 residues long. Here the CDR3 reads CASSQEGGGSLGSYEQYF. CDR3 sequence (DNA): TGCGCCAGCAGCCAAGAGGGGGGGGGCAGCCTAGGATCCTACGAGCAGTACTTC.

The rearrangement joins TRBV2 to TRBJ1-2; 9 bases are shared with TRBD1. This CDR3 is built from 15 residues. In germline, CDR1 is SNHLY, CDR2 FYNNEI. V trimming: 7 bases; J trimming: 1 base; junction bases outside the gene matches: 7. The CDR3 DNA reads TGTGCCAGCAATGGGGGACAGGGAAATAACTATGGCTACACCTTC. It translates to CASNGGQGNNYGYTF. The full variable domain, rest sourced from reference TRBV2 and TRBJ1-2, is EPEVTQTPSHQVTQMGQEVILRCVPISNHLYFYWYRQILGQKVEFLVSFYNNEISEKSEIFDDQFSVERPDGSNFTLKIRSTKLEDSAMYFCASNGGQGNNYGYTFGSGTRLTVV.

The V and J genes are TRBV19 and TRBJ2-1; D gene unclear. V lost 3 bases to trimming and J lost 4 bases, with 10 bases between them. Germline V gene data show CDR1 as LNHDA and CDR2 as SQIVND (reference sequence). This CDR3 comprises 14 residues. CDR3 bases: TGTGCCAGTAGTATTTGGCAGGCTTACAATGAGCAGTTCTTC. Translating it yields CASSIWQAYNEQFF.

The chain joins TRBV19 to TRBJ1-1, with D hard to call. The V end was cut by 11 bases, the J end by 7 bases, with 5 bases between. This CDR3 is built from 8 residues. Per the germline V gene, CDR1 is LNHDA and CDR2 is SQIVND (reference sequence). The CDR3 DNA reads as TGTGCCGGTCGTGAAGCTTTCTTT. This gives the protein CAGREAFF.

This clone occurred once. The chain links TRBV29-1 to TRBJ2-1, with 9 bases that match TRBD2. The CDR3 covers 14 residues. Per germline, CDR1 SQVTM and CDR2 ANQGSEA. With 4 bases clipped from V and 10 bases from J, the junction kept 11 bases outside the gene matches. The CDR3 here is CSVGGGRAGFEQFF. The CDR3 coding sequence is TGCAGCGTTGGTGGCGGGAGGGCCGGTTTCGAGCAGTTCTTC.

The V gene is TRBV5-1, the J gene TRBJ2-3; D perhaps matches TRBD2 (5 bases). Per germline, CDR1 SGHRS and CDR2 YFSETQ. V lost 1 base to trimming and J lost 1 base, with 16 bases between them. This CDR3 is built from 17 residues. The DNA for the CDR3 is TGCGCCAGCAGCTTGCGTTTCGGAGCGGCGGGCACAGATACGCAGTATTTT. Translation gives CASSLRFGAAGTDTQYF. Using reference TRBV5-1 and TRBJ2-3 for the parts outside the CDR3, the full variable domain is KAGVTQTPRYLIKTRGQQVTLSCSPISGHRSVSWYQQTPGQGLQFLFEYFSETQRNKGNFPGRFSGRQFSNSRSEMNVSTLELGDSALYLCASSLRFGAAGTDTQYFGPGTRLTVL.

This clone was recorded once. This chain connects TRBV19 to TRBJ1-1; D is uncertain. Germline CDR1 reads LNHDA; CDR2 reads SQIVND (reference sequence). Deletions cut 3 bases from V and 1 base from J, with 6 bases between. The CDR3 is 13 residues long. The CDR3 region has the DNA TGTGCCAGTAGTATGGTTAGGAACACTGAAGCTTTCTTT. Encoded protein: CASSMVRNTEAFF.

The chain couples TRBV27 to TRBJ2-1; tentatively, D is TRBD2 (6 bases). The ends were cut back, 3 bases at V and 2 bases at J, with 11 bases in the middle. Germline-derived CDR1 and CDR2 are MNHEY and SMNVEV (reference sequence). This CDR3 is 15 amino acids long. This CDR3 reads CASSFGRGAYNEQFF. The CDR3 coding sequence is TGTGCCAGCAGTTTTGGGCGGGGAGCCTACAATGAGCAGTTCTTC.

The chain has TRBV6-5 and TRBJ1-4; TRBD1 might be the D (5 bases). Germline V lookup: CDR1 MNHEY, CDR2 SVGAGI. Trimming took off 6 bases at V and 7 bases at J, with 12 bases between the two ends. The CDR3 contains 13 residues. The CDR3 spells CASREGPGEKLFF. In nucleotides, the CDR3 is TGTGCCAGCAGGGAGGGGCCGGGTGAAAAACTGTTTTTT.

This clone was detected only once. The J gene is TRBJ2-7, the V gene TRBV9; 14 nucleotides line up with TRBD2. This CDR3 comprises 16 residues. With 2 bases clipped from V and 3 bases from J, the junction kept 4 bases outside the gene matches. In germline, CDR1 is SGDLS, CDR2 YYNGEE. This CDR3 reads CASSVDGTSGGYEQYF. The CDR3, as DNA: TGTGCCAGCAGCGTCGACGGGACTAGCGGGGGCTACGAGCAGTACTTC.

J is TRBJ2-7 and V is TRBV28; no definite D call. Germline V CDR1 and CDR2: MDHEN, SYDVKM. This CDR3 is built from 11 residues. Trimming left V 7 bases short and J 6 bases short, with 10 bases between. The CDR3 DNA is TGTGCCAGCAAGTCGAGATCCGAGCAGTACTTC. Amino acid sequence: CASKSRSEQYF.

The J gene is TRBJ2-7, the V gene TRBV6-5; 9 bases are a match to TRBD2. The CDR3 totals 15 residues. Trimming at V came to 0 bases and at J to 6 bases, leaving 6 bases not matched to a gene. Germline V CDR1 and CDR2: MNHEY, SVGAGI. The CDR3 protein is CASSYSQAGGREQYF. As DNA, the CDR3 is TGTGCCAGCAGTTACTCACAGGCGGGAGGGCGCGAGCAGTACTTC.

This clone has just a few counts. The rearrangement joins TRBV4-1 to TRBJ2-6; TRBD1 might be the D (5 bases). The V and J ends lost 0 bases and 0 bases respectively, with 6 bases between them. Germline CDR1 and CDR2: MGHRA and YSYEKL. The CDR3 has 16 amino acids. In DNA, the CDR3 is TGCGCCAGCAGCCAAGATCAGGGCTCTGGGGCCAACGTCCTGACTTTC. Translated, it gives CASSQDQGSGANVLTF.

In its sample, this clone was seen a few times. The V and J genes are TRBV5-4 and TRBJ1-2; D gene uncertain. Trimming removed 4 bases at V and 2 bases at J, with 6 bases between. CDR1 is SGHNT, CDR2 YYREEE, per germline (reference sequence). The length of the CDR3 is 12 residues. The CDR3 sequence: CASSIINYGYTF. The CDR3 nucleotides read TGTGCCAGCAGCATAATCAACTATGGCTACACCTTC.

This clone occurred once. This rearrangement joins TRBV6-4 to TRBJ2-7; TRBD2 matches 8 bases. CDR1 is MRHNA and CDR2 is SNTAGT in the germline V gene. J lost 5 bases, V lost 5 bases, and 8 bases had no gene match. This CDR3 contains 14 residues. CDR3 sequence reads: CASSYETSAHEQYF. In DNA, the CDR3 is TGTGCCAGCAGTTACGAGACTAGCGCCCACGAGCAGTACTTC.